This TCR beta chain was retrieved from a study of blood T cell repertoires in COVID-19. The V gene's germline CDR1 is SGDLS and CDR2 YYNGEE. CDR3 length: 14 amino acids. The V gene end was trimmed by 4 bases and the J gene end by 7 bases; junction bases not matched to a gene: 6. Assay used: immunoSEQ multiplex PCR; TCRdb lists only in-frame clones, some missing. Of around 250,000 clones listed, roughly 83% are singletons. The chain links TRBV9 to TRBJ2-1; 9 nucleotides line up with TRBD2. The sequenced sample consisted of peripheral blood. The clonotype comes from an elderly man with acute or convalescent COVID-19. CDR3 in amino acids: CASSPQSGRNEQFF. The CDR3 region has the DNA TGTGCCAGCAGCCCCCAGAGCGGGAGGAATGAGCAGTTCTTC.